This T cell receptor beta chain was sequenced for a study of T cells in Graves' hyperthyroidism and ophthalmopathy. Study-wide points: Most thyroid clonotypes with frequency above 0.001 were detected in blood.

This clonotype turned up a few times. Its antigen is as yet unknown. An absence of ophthalmopathy progression within 18 months meant stable Graves' hyperthyroidism. Among the patients, aged 18 to 65, hyperthyroidism was newly diagnosed and had lasted under 2 months. Uncontrolled infection, other autoimmune disease, pregnancy or lactation led to exclusion. What was amplified from RNA transcripts were TCR beta CDR3 regions. HTBI primers drove first-round RT-PCR of the TCR CDR3. MiXCR was run by TCRdb on the multiplex PCR reads, yielding one entry per CDR3 protein. The sample yields about 610,000 distinct CDR3 sequences, 46% seen once. CDR3 length equals 13 residues. The ends lost 8 bases at V and 3 bases at J; junction bases unmatched: 8. Germline V CDR1 and CDR2: SQVTM, ANQGSEA.

This clonotype was obtained from a woman aged 18-29 years with Graves' hyperthyroidism. The sequenced sample consisted of peripheral blood or thyroid tissue (not recorded which). The V and J genes are TRBV29-1 and TRBJ2-5; TRBD1 aligns across 8 bases. The CDR3 nucleotides are TGCAGCATCCTGACAGGGGAGGAAGAGACCCAGTACTTC. Its protein product is CSILTGEEETQYF.